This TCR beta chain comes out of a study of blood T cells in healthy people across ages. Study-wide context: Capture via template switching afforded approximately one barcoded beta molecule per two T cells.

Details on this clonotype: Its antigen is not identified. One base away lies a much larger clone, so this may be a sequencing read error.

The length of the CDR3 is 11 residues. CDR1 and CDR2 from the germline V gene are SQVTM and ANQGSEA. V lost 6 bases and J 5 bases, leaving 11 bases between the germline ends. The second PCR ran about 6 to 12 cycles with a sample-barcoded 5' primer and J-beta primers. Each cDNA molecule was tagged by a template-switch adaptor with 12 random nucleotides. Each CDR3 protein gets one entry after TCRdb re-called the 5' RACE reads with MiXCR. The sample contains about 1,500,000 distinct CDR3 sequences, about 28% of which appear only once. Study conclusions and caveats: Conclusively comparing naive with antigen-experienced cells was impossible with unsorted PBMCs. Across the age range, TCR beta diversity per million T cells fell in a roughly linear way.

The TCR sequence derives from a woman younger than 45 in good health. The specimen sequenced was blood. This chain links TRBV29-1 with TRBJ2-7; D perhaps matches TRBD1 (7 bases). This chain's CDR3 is CSVGQRDEQYF. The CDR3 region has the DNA TGCAGCGTGGGACAGCGGGACGAGCAGTACTTC.